Here is one T cell receptor beta chain with its context. Its specificity is unknown. The CDR3 end lies 3 residues beyond the end of the read and is filled in from the germline J gene. HPV was found by MY09/MY11 PCR and dot-blot genotyping. The sample belongs to a study of T cells in women clearing cervical HPV infection. Study outcomes and limitations: TRBV6-7 abundance was lower in cases than controls (roughly 0.11% versus 0.16%). CIN3+ cases had significantly higher TCR repertoire richness than controls, but evenness did not differ.

CDR3 length: 12 residues. Germline V CDR1 and CDR2: SQVTM, ANQGSEA. The ends were cut back, 6 bases at V and 3 bases at J, with 11 bases in the middle. Profiling relied on immunoSEQ multiplex PCR, and the TCRdb table lists in-frame clones only, not all of them. Its clone listing holds some 30,000 clones. This TCR was sampled from a woman between 18 and 75 years old with a cervical HPV16 infection that either progressed to CIN3+ or cleared (not recorded which). This chain joins TRBV29-1 and TRBJ1-2; D is perhaps TRBD1 (6 bases). Sequencing was carried out using blood buffy coat. CDR3 DNA, as far as it was read: TGCAGCGTCGCGCCAGGGGACTATGGC. Amino acid sequence: CSVAPGDYG. The full CDR3 sequence reads CSVAPGDYGYTF.